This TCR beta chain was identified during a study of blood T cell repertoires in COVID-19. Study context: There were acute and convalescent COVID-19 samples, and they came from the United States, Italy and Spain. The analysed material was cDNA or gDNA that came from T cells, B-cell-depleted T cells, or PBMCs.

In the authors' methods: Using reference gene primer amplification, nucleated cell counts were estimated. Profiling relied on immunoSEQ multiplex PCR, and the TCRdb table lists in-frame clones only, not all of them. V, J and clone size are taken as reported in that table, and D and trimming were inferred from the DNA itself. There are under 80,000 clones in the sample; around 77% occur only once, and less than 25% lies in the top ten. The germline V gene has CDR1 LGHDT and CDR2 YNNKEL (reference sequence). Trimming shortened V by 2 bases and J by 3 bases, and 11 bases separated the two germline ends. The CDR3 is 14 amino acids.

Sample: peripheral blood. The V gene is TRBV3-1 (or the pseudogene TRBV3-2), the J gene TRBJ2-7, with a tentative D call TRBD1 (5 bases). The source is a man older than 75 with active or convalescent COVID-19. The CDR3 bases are TGTGCCAGCAGCCAATGGGGCCAGATCTACGAGCAGTACTTC. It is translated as CASSQWGQIYEQYF.